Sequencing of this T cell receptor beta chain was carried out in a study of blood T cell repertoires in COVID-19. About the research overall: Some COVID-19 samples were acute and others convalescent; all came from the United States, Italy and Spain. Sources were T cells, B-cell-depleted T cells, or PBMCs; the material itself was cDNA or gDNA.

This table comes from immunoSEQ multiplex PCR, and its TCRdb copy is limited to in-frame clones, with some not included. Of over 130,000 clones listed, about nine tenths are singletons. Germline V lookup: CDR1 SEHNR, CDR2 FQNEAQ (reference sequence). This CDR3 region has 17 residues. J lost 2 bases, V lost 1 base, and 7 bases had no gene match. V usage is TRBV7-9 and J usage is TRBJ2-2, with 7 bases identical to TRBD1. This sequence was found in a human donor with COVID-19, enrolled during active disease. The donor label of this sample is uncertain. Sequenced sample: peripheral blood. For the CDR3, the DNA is TGTGCCAGCAGCTTAGGCCCTTCAGGGGGAAACACCGGGGAGCTGTTTTTT. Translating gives CASSLGPSGGNTGELFF.